This T cell receptor beta chain stems from a study of T cell changes during pregnancy in multiple sclerosis (dated by TCRdb to 2018 to 2020). With respect to the entire study: The study examined how the T cell repertoire changed over the course of pregnancy in women with multiple sclerosis.

This clone was observed a handful of times. The target of this receptor is not known. Base quality data are lacking; no much larger clone is found one base away. The library was prepared using the immunoSEQ multiplex PCR assay. This immuneACCESS table, as held by TCRdb, lists in-frame sequences with V and J called but not all clones. Of the missing ones, under half trace to an unresolved V gene in checked studies; the others have no known cause. This sample lists about 21,000 clones; roughly 87% were detected once. The leading ten clones occupy around 8% of the sample. Measured from the cysteine to the phenylalanine, the CDR3 is 13 residues long. The kept DNA is CDR3 alone, 39 bases in frame from the first base. Taken from the germline V gene (reference sequence), the CDR1 and CDR2 loops are GTSNPN and SVGIG. Compared with germline, V lacks 8 bases and J lacks 7 bases; bases without a gene match: 7.

This clonotype was sampled from a female donor in good health, enrolled as a control in a pregnancy study. The sample was CD8+ T cells from peripheral blood mononuclear cells, taken in the second trimester of pregnancy. This receptor chain uses TRBV30 and TRBJ1-6; 8 middle bases align to TRBD1. At the DNA level, the sequence is TGTGCCAGTCCGGGACAGGTGAATTCACCCCTCCACTTT. It encodes CASPGQVNSPLHF.